The rows below give T cell receptor beta chains drawn from one sample of a study of control samples from healthy donors and cancer patients. Some clones are missing from TCRdb's copy, which holds only in-frame ones; the method was immunoSEQ multiplex PCR. The sample carries about 160,000 clones, 96% recorded once. The sequenced sample consisted of blood. These receptors all come from a woman aged 25 to 39 in good health. The CDR3 runs from the conserved cysteine through the conserved F or W. The order of the fields is clone size, CDR3 length, J gene, D gene, V gene, CDR3 DNA, CDR3 protein. A D gene is named only where the DNA matches it firmly. A clone size is listed for some rows: how often the clone was seen (once, few, many), or a class if it is expanded.

clone_size: many; cdr3_length: 17; j_call: TRBJ1-5; d_call: NA; v_call: TRBV3-1/TRBV3-2; cdr3_nt: TGTGCCAGCAGCCAAGATTCTGCCATTCCAGGGGATCAGCCCCAGCATTTT; cdr3_aa: CASSQDSAIPGDQPQHF
clone_size: once; cdr3_length: 17; j_call: TRBJ1-6; d_call: NA; v_call: TRBV5-1; cdr3_nt: TGCGCCAGCAGCTTGAAGCCGTCGGGACTAGGGTTTTCACCCCTCCACTTT; cdr3_aa: CASSLKPSGLGFSPLHF
clone_size: NA; cdr3_length: 15; j_call: TRBJ1-5; d_call: NA; v_call: TRBV19; cdr3_nt: TGTGCCAGTAGTTGGGAAAACCAGGGGAATCAGCCCCAGCATTTT; cdr3_aa: CASSWENQGNQPQHF
clone_size: NA; cdr3_length: 14; j_call: TRBJ2-2; d_call: NA; v_call: TRBV3-1/TRBV3-2; cdr3_nt: TGTGCCAGCAGCCTCCGGGTCGGAGGCGGGGAGCTGTTTTTT; cdr3_aa: CASSLRVGGGELFF
clone_size: NA; cdr3_length: 17; j_call: TRBJ2-1; d_call: NA; v_call: TRBV20-1; cdr3_nt: TGCAGTGCTAGTGGGGCTGTCGGCAAACGGAGCTACAATGAGCAGTTCTTC; cdr3_aa: CSASGAVGKRSYNEQFF
clone_size: NA; cdr3_length: 15; j_call: TRBJ2-1; d_call: TRBD2; v_call: TRBV9; cdr3_nt: TGTGCCAGCAGCGTAGCGGGGGGGTTTTACAATGAGCAGTTCTTC; cdr3_aa: CASSVAGGFYNEQFF
clone_size: NA; cdr3_length: 14; j_call: TRBJ1-1; d_call: NA; v_call: TRBV3-1/TRBV3-2; cdr3_nt: TGTGCCAGCAGCCAGAGGGGGTCGAACACTGAAGCTTTCTTT; cdr3_aa: CASSQRGSNTEAFF
clone_size: NA; cdr3_length: 15; j_call: TRBJ1-4; d_call: NA; v_call: TRBV7-3; cdr3_nt: TGTGCCAGCAGCTTAAATACAGGGTCGGGGGAAAAACTGTTTTTT; cdr3_aa: CASSLNTGSGEKLFF
clone_size: NA; cdr3_length: 10; j_call: TRBJ2-1; d_call: NA; v_call: TRBV19; cdr3_nt: TGTGCCAGTAGTGACAATGAGCAGTTCTTC; cdr3_aa: CASSDNEQFF
clone_size: NA; cdr3_length: 18; j_call: TRBJ2-1; d_call: TRBD1; v_call: TRBV11-3; cdr3_nt: TGTGCCAGCAGCATCTCCGCCGGGACAGGGCTATCCTACAATGAGCAGTTCTTC; cdr3_aa: CASSISAGTGLSYNEQFF
clone_size: NA; cdr3_length: 14; j_call: TRBJ1-3; d_call: NA; v_call: TRBV18; cdr3_nt: TGTGCCAGCTCACCTGGGACAACGAGAAACACCATATATTTT; cdr3_aa: CASSPGTTRNTIYF
clone_size: NA; cdr3_length: 14; j_call: TRBJ1-5; d_call: NA; v_call: TRBV7-9; cdr3_nt: TGTGCCAGCAGCTTAGCCTCCGTGCATCAGCCCCAGCATTTT; cdr3_aa: CASSLASVHQPQHF
clone_size: NA; cdr3_length: 16; j_call: TRBJ1-6; d_call: NA; v_call: TRBV5-6; cdr3_nt: TGTGCCAGCAGCTTGGAAGTGGTCAGGGGAAATTCACCCCTCCACTTT; cdr3_aa: CASSLEVVRGNSPLHF
clone_size: NA; cdr3_length: 17; j_call: TRBJ1-1; d_call: TRBD1; v_call: TRBV13; cdr3_nt: TGTGCCAGCAGCTTAATAGGGACAGGGGGCATGAACACTGAAGCTTTCTTT; cdr3_aa: CASSLIGTGGMNTEAFF
clone_size: once; cdr3_length: 16; j_call: TRBJ1-5; d_call: TRBD1; v_call: TRBV6-1; cdr3_nt: TGTGCCAGCAGTGAGCCGGGACAGGGGGCGGTTCAGCCCCAGCATTTT; cdr3_aa: CASSEPGQGAVQPQHF
clone_size: NA; cdr3_length: 16; j_call: TRBJ1-2; d_call: TRBD1; v_call: TRBV2; cdr3_nt: TGTGCCAGCAGGGAACCGACGTTCAGAGGGGGCAGTGGCTACACCTTC; cdr3_aa: CASREPTFRGGSGYTF
clone_size: NA; cdr3_length: 13; j_call: TRBJ1-2; d_call: NA; v_call: TRBV5-4; cdr3_nt: TGTGCCAGCAGCTTGGGGGCGGACTATGGCTACACCTTC; cdr3_aa: CASSLGADYGYTF
clone_size: NA; cdr3_length: 16; j_call: TRBJ2-2; d_call: TRBD1; v_call: TRBV29-1; cdr3_nt: TGCAGCGTTGATTTGGGCCAGGGGGCAAACACTGGGGAGCTGTTTTTT; cdr3_aa: CSVDLGQGANTGELFF
clone_size: NA; cdr3_length: 14; j_call: TRBJ2-5; d_call: TRBD2; v_call: TRBV25-1; cdr3_nt: TGTGCCAGCAGTGAACGGGGGGGCCAAGAGACCCAGTACTTC; cdr3_aa: CASSERGGQETQYF
clone_size: NA; cdr3_length: 15; j_call: TRBJ1-1; d_call: NA; v_call: TRBV6-5; cdr3_nt: TGTGCCAGCAGTTACTCGGGCAGGGGCACCACTGAAGCTTTCTTT; cdr3_aa: CASSYSGRGTTEAFF
clone_size: NA; cdr3_length: 14; j_call: TRBJ1-3; d_call: NA; v_call: TRBV5-1; cdr3_nt: TGCGCCAGCAGCTTTGGCACCTCTGGAAACACCATATATTTT; cdr3_aa: CASSFGTSGNTIYF
clone_size: NA; cdr3_length: 15; j_call: TRBJ1-6; d_call: NA; v_call: TRBV6-5; cdr3_nt: TGTGCCAGCAGTATCGACGTCACCTCGGGTTCACCCCTCCACTTT; cdr3_aa: CASSIDVTSGSPLHF
clone_size: NA; cdr3_length: 15; j_call: TRBJ1-3; d_call: NA; v_call: TRBV6-5; cdr3_nt: TGTGCCAGCAGCTCACAGCCTTTCTCTGGAAACACCATATATTTT; cdr3_aa: CASSSQPFSGNTIYF
clone_size: NA; cdr3_length: 13; j_call: TRBJ1-1; d_call: NA; v_call: TRBV14; cdr3_nt: TGTGCCAGCAGCCTAGCCCTTCGGACTGAAGCTTTCTTT; cdr3_aa: CASSLALRTEAFF
clone_size: NA; cdr3_length: 18; j_call: TRBJ1-2; d_call: NA; v_call: TRBV10-3; cdr3_nt: TGTGCCATCAGTGAGTTAATGACACGGACCTCGGCGAACTATGGCTACACCTTC; cdr3_aa: CAISELMTRTSANYGYTF
clone_size: NA; cdr3_length: 14; j_call: TRBJ1-2; d_call: NA; v_call: TRBV7-8; cdr3_nt: TGTGCCAGCAGCTCCCGCGGATCTAACTATGGCTACACCTTC; cdr3_aa: CASSSRGSNYGYTF
clone_size: NA; cdr3_length: 15; j_call: TRBJ2-7; d_call: NA; v_call: TRBV5-1; cdr3_nt: TGCGCCAGCAGCTTGGAAGGGGCGCGGTTCAACGAGCAGTACTTC; cdr3_aa: CASSLEGARFNEQYF
clone_size: NA; cdr3_length: 17; j_call: TRBJ2-7; d_call: TRBD2; v_call: TRBV18; cdr3_nt: TGTGCCAGCTCACCCAGACTAGCGGGGGATTCCTCCTACGAGCAGTACTTC; cdr3_aa: CASSPRLAGDSSYEQYF
clone_size: NA; cdr3_length: 16; j_call: TRBJ2-2; d_call: NA; v_call: TRBV18; cdr3_nt: TGTGCCAGCTCAACCCAGGCCCAGACGAACACCGGGGAGCTGTTTTTT; cdr3_aa: CASSTQAQTNTGELFF
clone_size: NA; cdr3_length: 16; j_call: TRBJ2-1; d_call: NA; v_call: TRBV4-2; cdr3_nt: TGTGCCAGCAGCCAAGAGTCGGGGAGCTCCTACAATGAGCAGTTCTTC; cdr3_aa: CASSQESGSSYNEQFF
clone_size: NA; cdr3_length: 17; j_call: TRBJ2-2; d_call: TRBD2; v_call: TRBV5-4; cdr3_nt: TGTGCCAGCAGCTTGGGGCCGGGACTAGCGGACACCGGGGAGCTGTTTTTT; cdr3_aa: CASSLGPGLADTGELFF
clone_size: NA; cdr3_length: 14; j_call: TRBJ2-7; d_call: NA; v_call: TRBV6-5; cdr3_nt: TGTGCCAGCAGAAGTATGGGCGGGCCGACCGAGCAGTACTTC; cdr3_aa: CASRSMGGPTEQYF
clone_size: NA; cdr3_length: 14; j_call: TRBJ2-1; d_call: NA; v_call: TRBV5-4; cdr3_nt: TGTGCCAGCGGGGGGACACGCTCCTACAATGAGCAGTTCTTC; cdr3_aa: CASGGTRSYNEQFF
clone_size: NA; cdr3_length: 13; j_call: TRBJ2-1; d_call: NA; v_call: TRBV5-4; cdr3_nt: TGTGCCAGCAGGGCGGGACTGTACAATGAGCAGTTCTTC; cdr3_aa: CASRAGLYNEQFF
clone_size: NA; cdr3_length: 13; j_call: TRBJ1-6; d_call: NA; v_call: TRBV18; cdr3_nt: TGTGCCAGCTCACCGGCCTATAATTCACCCCTCCACTTT; cdr3_aa: CASSPAYNSPLHF
clone_size: NA; cdr3_length: 16; j_call: TRBJ2-1; d_call: TRBD2; v_call: TRBV6-6; cdr3_nt: TGTGCCAGCAGTTACTCGCATGGGGGGGTCATCAATGAGCAGTTCTTC; cdr3_aa: CASSYSHGGVINEQFF
clone_size: NA; cdr3_length: 14; j_call: TRBJ1-1; d_call: NA; v_call: TRBV16; cdr3_nt: TGTGCCAGCAGCCAATCGAGGGTGTCCACTGAAGCTTTCTTT; cdr3_aa: CASSQSRVSTEAFF
clone_size: NA; cdr3_length: 15; j_call: TRBJ1-1; d_call: NA; v_call: TRBV10-2; cdr3_nt: TGCGCCAGCAGTGAGTCCCTACACCTGAACACTGAAGCTTTCTTT; cdr3_aa: CASSESLHLNTEAFF
clone_size: NA; cdr3_length: 14; j_call: TRBJ2-1; d_call: NA; v_call: TRBV5-4; cdr3_nt: TGTGCCAGCAGCTTGGCGGGGACAAACAATGAGCAGTTCTTC; cdr3_aa: CASSLAGTNNEQFF
clone_size: NA; cdr3_length: 15; j_call: TRBJ2-5; d_call: NA; v_call: TRBV3-1/TRBV3-2; cdr3_nt: TGTGCCAGCAGCGTGGTAGTGACAGGCCAAGAGACCCAGTACTTC; cdr3_aa: CASSVVVTGQETQYF
clone_size: NA; cdr3_length: 16; j_call: TRBJ2-6; d_call: TRBD2; v_call: TRBV6-1; cdr3_nt: TGTGCCAGCAGTGCCCTGCGGGGAGGGGGGGCCAACGTCCTGACTTTC; cdr3_aa: CASSALRGGGANVLTF
clone_size: NA; cdr3_length: 16; j_call: TRBJ1-3; d_call: NA; v_call: TRBV27; cdr3_nt: TGTGCCAGCAGTTTATCGGAAGAAACCTCTGGAAACACCATATATTTT; cdr3_aa: CASSLSEETSGNTIYF
clone_size: NA; cdr3_length: 10; j_call: TRBJ1-1; d_call: NA; v_call: TRBV20-1; cdr3_nt: TGCAGTGCTAGTCCGGGACCGGACTTCTTT; cdr3_aa: CSASPGPDFF
clone_size: NA; cdr3_length: 17; j_call: TRBJ2-2; d_call: NA; v_call: TRBV14; cdr3_nt: TGTGCCAGCAGCCAAGATTCCCTTAGCGGGAACACCGGGGAGCTGTTTTTT; cdr3_aa: CASSQDSLSGNTGELFF
clone_size: NA; cdr3_length: 17; j_call: TRBJ2-1; d_call: TRBD2; v_call: TRBV11-2; cdr3_nt: TGTGCCAGCAGCCCATCACTAGCGGGAGCCCTCCGCCATGAGCAGTTCTTC; cdr3_aa: CASSPSLAGALRHEQFF
clone_size: NA; cdr3_length: 12; j_call: TRBJ1-2; d_call: NA; v_call: TRBV6-5; cdr3_nt: TGTGCCAGCAGTTCTGCTGGGTCTGGCTACACCTTC; cdr3_aa: CASSSAGSGYTF
clone_size: NA; cdr3_length: 11; j_call: TRBJ1-2; d_call: NA; v_call: TRBV2; cdr3_nt: TGTGCCAGCAGTGAAAACTATGGCTACACCTTC; cdr3_aa: CASSENYGYTF
clone_size: NA; cdr3_length: 13; j_call: TRBJ1-4; d_call: NA; v_call: TRBV3-1/TRBV3-2; cdr3_nt: TGTGCCTCCCACCCGGGGTCTGGAGAAAAACTGTTTTTT; cdr3_aa: CASHPGSGEKLFF
clone_size: NA; cdr3_length: 15; j_call: TRBJ1-2; d_call: NA; v_call: TRBV19; cdr3_nt: TGTGCCAGTAGCCCGGGGGGAGTGGAAAACTATGGCTACACCTTC; cdr3_aa: CASSPGGVENYGYTF
clone_size: NA; cdr3_length: 15; j_call: TRBJ2-7; d_call: NA; v_call: TRBV3-1/TRBV3-2; cdr3_nt: TGTGCCAGCAGCCAAAGACTGACAAGTTGGACGGGGCAGTACTTC; cdr3_aa: CASSQRLTSWTGQYF